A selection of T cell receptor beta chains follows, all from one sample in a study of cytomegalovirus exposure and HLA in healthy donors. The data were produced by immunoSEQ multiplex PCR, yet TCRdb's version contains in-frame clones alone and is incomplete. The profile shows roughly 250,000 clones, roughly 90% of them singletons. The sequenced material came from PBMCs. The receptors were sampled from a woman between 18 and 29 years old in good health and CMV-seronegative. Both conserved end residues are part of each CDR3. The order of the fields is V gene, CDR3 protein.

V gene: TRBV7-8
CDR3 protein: CASSILSGQIIYEQYF

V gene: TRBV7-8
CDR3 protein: CASSLVLRGRDSPLHF

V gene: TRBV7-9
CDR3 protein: CASSSGTGVLFF

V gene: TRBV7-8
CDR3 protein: CASSLGARNYGYTF

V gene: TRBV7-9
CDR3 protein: CANPPVGGGAQNEQFF

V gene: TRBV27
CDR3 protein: CATRRTGIIGELFF

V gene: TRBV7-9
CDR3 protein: CASSLGPGGHEQYF

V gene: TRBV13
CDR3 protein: CASSLPGGPVNEQFF

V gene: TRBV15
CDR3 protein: CATSIMVGLRYNEQFF

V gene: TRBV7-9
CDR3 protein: CASFEGTGNTEAFF

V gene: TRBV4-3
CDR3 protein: CASSQGQGSYEQYF

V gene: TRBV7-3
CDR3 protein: CASSFDRGQGYTF